Shown below are 2 T cell receptor beta chains from a single sample sequenced in a study of identical twins. TCRdb itself ran the 5' RACE reads through MiXCR, one entry per CDR3 protein. This table holds nearly 900,000 distinct CDR3 sequences, over 9% found once. The data also belong to a second study, concerning yellow fever vaccine responses in identical twins.

The sequenced sample consisted of PBMCs. These receptor sequences come from a woman aged 18-29 years in good health.

J is TRBJ2-7 and V is TRBV12-3 or TRBV12-4; no clear D gene. This CDR3 comprises 17 residues. With 6 bases removed from V and 2 bases from J, the gap between germline ends came to 23 bases. CDR3 protein: CASSLSLVGKTTYEQYF. CDR3 nucleotide sequence: TGTGCCAGCAGCCTCTCCCTTGTGGGGAAAACAACCTACGAGCAGTACTTC.

The chain is built from TRBV14 and TRBJ2-7; 10 nucleotides align to TRBD1. CDR1 SGHDN and CDR2 FVKESK come from the germline V gene. V lost 0 bases and J lost 10; bases outside the gene matches: 3. This CDR3 has 13 residues. CDR3 nucleotide sequence: TGTGCCAGCAGCCAAGAGACAGGGGGCGGTCAGTACGTC. Protein sequence: CASSQETGGGQYV.